A single sample is the source of the 31 T cell receptor beta chains below, sequenced in a study of T cell repertoires in cytomegalovirus infection. TCRdb independently ran MiXCR on the reads; one entry per CDR3 protein. Of 700,000 to 850,000 distinct CDR3 sequences detected, approximately 32% appear once; the ten largest clones hold around 11%. What these receptors recognize is not known. Sequences were derived from cultured CD8+ T cells from PBMCs, sampled from culture after CMV antigen stimulation. All receptors derive from a human donor in good health (CMV status not recorded). Some clones in this sample may be carry-over from other donors' samples.

This sequence joins TRBV20-1 and TRBJ2-3, with TRBD2 matching over 15 bases. In germline, CDR1 is DFQATT, CDR2 SNEGSKA (reference sequence). J lost 2 bases, V lost 6 bases, and 12 bases had no gene match. The CDR3 spans 18 residues. CDR3 nucleotide sequence: TGCAGTGCCCAATACCCGGGACTAGCGGGGGGACACACAGATACGCAGTATTTT. Translation: CSAQYPGLAGGHTDTQYF.

This rearrangement joins TRBV10-2 to TRBJ2-7; 8 nucleotides agree with TRBD2. The junction had 7 bases not matched to a gene; V was cut back by 8 bases and J by 4 bases. In germline, CDR1 is WSHSY, CDR2 SAAADI. The CDR3 contains 13 residues. DNA of the CDR3: TGCGCCAGCGCGGAGCGGGAGAGATACGAGCAGTACTTC. It yields the protein CASAERERYEQYF.

There are a few counts of this clonotype. The genes are TRBV7-9 and TRBJ2-2; D not certain. Between the trimmed V and J ends, which lost 7 bases and 6 bases, there was a span of 21 bases. CDR3 size: 16 residues. CDR1 and CDR2 (germline): SEHNR, FQNEAQ (reference sequence). The CDR3, as DNA: TGTGCCAGCATTGGTCAAGGACGGAGTGTCGCCGGGGAGCTGTTTTTT. It translates to CASIGQGRSVAGELFF.

The V and J genes are TRBV6-1 and TRBJ1-3; D unresolved. This CDR3 has 14 amino acids. The V and J ends lost 3 bases and 4 bases respectively, with 10 bases between them. CDR1 and CDR2 from the germline V gene are MNHNS and SASEGT. The CDR3 here is CASSEGSEGNTIYF. In DNA, the CDR3 is TGTGCCAGCAGTGAGGGCAGTGAAGGAAACACCATATATTTT.

This chain joins TRBV12-3 or TRBV12-4 and TRBJ2-4; D is possibly TRBD2 (5 bases). V lost 3 bases and J 9 bases, leaving 12 bases between the germline ends. The CDR3 contains 13 residues. CDR3 DNA: TGTGCCAGCAGTTTGACGTCGAGGGCCATTCAGTACTTC. This codes for CASSLTSRAIQYF.

The V and J genes are TRBV4-1 and TRBJ1-4; a possible D gene is TRBD1 (5 bases). V was clipped by 1 base and J by 4 bases, with 19 bases between them. The germline CDR1 and CDR2 sequences are MGHRA and YSYEKL. This CDR3 has 18 amino acids. The CDR3 DNA is TGCGCCAGCAGCCAAGGTGGATCTGGCCAGGGTTATAATGAAAAACTGTTTTTT. Its translation is CASSQGGSGQGYNEKLFF.

This clonotype was picked up many times. CDR3 DNA sequence: TGTGCCAGCAGCTTAAGGGGGTCGAACACTGAAGCTTTCTTT. Its protein product is CASSLRGSNTEAFF. This chain links TRBV7-2 with TRBJ1-1, with D maybe TRBD1 (6 bases). Looked up from germline, CDR1 is SGHTA and CDR2 is FQGNSA. The CDR3 sequence is 14 residues long. Trimming took off 2 bases at V and 1 base at J, with 8 bases between the two ends.

This clonotype was recorded a few times. The chain links TRBV5-5 to TRBJ2-1, with D unclear. The CDR3 has 17 residues. V was shortened by 2 bases and J by 6 bases, with 21 bases between the two germline ends. In germline, CDR1 is SGHKS, CDR2 YYEKEE (reference sequence). The CDR3 reads CASSFFASLLGSNEQFF. The CDR3 bases are TGTGCCAGCAGCTTTTTCGCCAGTCTCCTCGGGTCCAATGAGCAGTTCTTC.

This clonotype was recorded at least ten times. The chain carries TRBV7-8 and TRBJ2-4; D is perhaps TRBD1 (6 bases). In germline, CDR1 is SGHVS, CDR2 FQNEAQ. The CDR3 totals 15 residues. V was pared by 1 base and J by 6 bases, with 13 bases between. CDR3 DNA: TGTGCCAGCAGCTTAGGTTCAGGGGCGGGAAACATTCAGTACTTC. As protein: CASSLGSGAGNIQYF.

The table lists this clonotype with many counts. The chain uses TRBV7-2 and TRBJ2-1; possibly TRBD2 for D (6 bases). CDR3 size: 16 residues. Trimming removed 5 bases at V and 3 bases at J, with 17 bases between. Germline V gene data show CDR1 as SGHTA and CDR2 as FQGNSA. The CDR3 spells CASSPIGRDYYNEQFF. The CDR3 DNA reads as TGTGCCAGCAGCCCCATCGGGCGGGATTACTACAATGAGCAGTTCTTC.

This chain uses TRBV28 with TRBJ1-1, with D hard to call. The CDR3 spans 14 residues. Germline CDR1 MDHEN, CDR2 SYDVKM. Trimming cost V 7 bases and J 0 bases, with 12 bases left between them. CDR3 sequence (DNA): TGTGCCAGCACCCTCGGAAGGCTGAACACTGAAGCTTTCTTT. The encoded protein is CASTLGRLNTEAFF.

This rearrangement joins TRBV6-2 or TRBV6-3 to TRBJ2-1; D perhaps matches TRBD2 (6 bases). This CDR3 has 14 amino acids. The V gene's germline CDR1 is MNHEY and CDR2 SVGEGT. The germline V and J ends were trimmed by 6 bases and 5 bases, with 14 bases remaining between them. The CDR3 coding sequence is TGTGCCAGCAGCCACCTGGCGGGGCACAATGAGCAGTTCTTC. It codes for CASSHLAGHNEQFF.

This clonotype was counted ten times or more. V gene TRBV12-3 or TRBV12-4 combines with J gene TRBJ2-7; perhaps D is TRBD1 or TRBD2 (5 bases each). V lost 3 bases to trimming and J lost 0 bases, with 9 bases between them. The CDR3 loop spans 14 amino acids. The CDR3 protein is CASSFLGGSYEQYF. The CDR3, as DNA: TGTGCCAGCAGTTTCCTTGGGGGCTCCTACGAGCAGTACTTC.

This chain uses TRBV7-6 with TRBJ1-1; D uncertain. Per germline, CDR1 SGHVS and CDR2 FNYEAQ. The length of the CDR3 is 14 residues. V dropped 3 bases and J dropped 6 bases, with 14 bases sitting between them. The CDR3 DNA reads as TGTGCCAGCAGCTTGAATGACGGGTTTTCTGAAGCTTTCTTT. It translates to CASSLNDGFSEAFF.

This clonotype has just one count. The chain is built from TRBV2 and TRBJ2-7; TRBD2 is a possible D gene (6 bases). Germline CDR1 and CDR2: SNHLY and FYNNEI. This CDR3 has 15 residues. V was pared by 7 bases and J by 3 bases, with 19 bases between. CDR3 region: CASMTTRTTNYEQYF. CDR3 coding DNA: TGTGCCAGCATGACGACAAGGACTACAAACTACGAGCAGTACTTC.

This clonotype was observed a few times. The chain couples TRBV7-6 to TRBJ2-3; no definite D call. Germline lookup yields CDR1 SGHVS and CDR2 FNYEAQ. The CDR3 is made up of 13 amino acids. Trimming took 5 bases from V and 5 from J, leaving 11 bases between them. The DNA for the CDR3 is TGTGCCAGCAGCCTAGGGCCAGTAGATACGCAGTATTTT. Translated: CASSLGPVDTQYF.

The gene calls are TRBV7-2 and TRBJ2-7; a possible D gene is TRBD2 (6 bases). Germline lookup yields CDR1 SGHTA and CDR2 FQGNSA. The CDR3 has 15 amino acids. V lost 1 base and J 1 base, leaving 11 bases between the germline ends. CDR3 protein: CASSLEASASYEQYF. CDR3 DNA sequence: TGTGCCAGCAGCTTAGAGGCTAGCGCGTCCTACGAGCAGTACTTC.

This clonotype was found a few times. This chain joins TRBV6-6 and TRBJ2-7, with 9 bases that match TRBD1. The CDR3 is made up of 14 amino acids. The junction had 7 bases not matched to a gene; V was cut back by 6 bases and J by 4 bases. CDR1 and CDR2 (germline): MNHNY, SVGAGI (reference sequence). This CDR3 is CASSQPGQGYEQYV. The CDR3 DNA sequence: TGTGCCAGCAGCCAACCGGGACAGGGTTACGAGCAGTACGTC.

The table lists this clonotype with a few counts. In DNA, the CDR3 is TGCGCCAGCAGCCCCCGGACGGTCTCTGGAAACACCATATATTTT. Translation: CASSPRTVSGNTIYF. This rearrangement joins TRBV4-3 to TRBJ1-3; D not certain. V was cut by 4 bases and J by 0 bases, with 10 bases left in between. The CDR3 extends over 15 amino acids. The germline gives CDR1 LGHNA, CDR2 YSLEER.

About this clonotype itself: The CDR3 ends on some other residue instead of the conserved phenylalanine or tryptophan, so this is likely a read error. The chain links TRBV20-1 to TRBJ1-1; possibly TRBD1 for D (5 bases). Germline CDR1 reads DFQATT; CDR2 reads SNEGSKA (reference sequence). Trimming cost V 3 bases and J 8 bases, with 7 bases left between them. This CDR3 contains 10 residues. This CDR3 is CSASGTEAFL. The CDR3 DNA reads TGCAGTGCTAGCGGGACCGAAGCTTTCTTA.

The J gene is TRBJ1-6, the V gene TRBV6-5; TRBD1 matches at 9 bases. CDR3 length: 15 amino acids. The V gene end was trimmed by 3 bases and the J gene end by 8 bases; junction bases not matched to a gene: 5. The germline V gene has CDR1 MNHEY and CDR2 SVGAGI. CDR3 DNA: TGTGCCAGCAGTTATAGGACAGGGGTTTATTCACCCCTCCACTTT. Encoded protein: CASSYRTGVYSPLHF.

The chain joins TRBV6-5 to TRBJ2-2; 8 bases agree with TRBD1. Per germline, CDR1 MNHEY and CDR2 SVGAGI. With 6 bases clipped from V and 7 bases from J, the junction kept 7 bases outside the gene matches. CDR3 size: 14 residues. CDR3 amino acids: CASRRGQEIGELFF. The CDR3 DNA follows: TGTGCCAGCAGGAGGGGACAGGAGATCGGGGAGCTGTTTTTT.

This clonotype has more than one count but fewer than ten. The chain links TRBV7-6 to TRBJ1-6; 7 bases match TRBD1. Germline V gives CDR1 SGHVS, CDR2 FNYEAQ. The CDR3 is 15 amino acids. Trimming removed 3 bases from V and 10 bases from J; junction bases left unmatched: 9. In DNA, the CDR3 is TGTGCCAGCAGCTTCAGCGAGGGGGCGAAATCACCCCTCCACTTT. As protein: CASSFSEGAKSPLHF.

The V call is TRBV19, the J call TRBJ2-2; 7 nucleotides line up with TRBD1. Trimming removed 3 bases from V and 1 base from J; junction bases left unmatched: 8. Looked up from germline, CDR1 is LNHDA and CDR2 is SQIVND (reference sequence). There are 17 residues in the CDR3. CDR3 in DNA: TGTGCCAGTAGTATGGTAACAGGGGTGCTGAACACCGGGGAGCTGTTTTTT. Amino acids: CASSMVTGVLNTGELFF.

This rearrangement joins TRBV25-1 to TRBJ1-1; 9 bases line up with TRBD1. The V segment lost 5 bases and the J segment 4 bases; nucleotides outside the gene matches: 8. The CDR3 runs 15 residues. Germline-derived CDR1 and CDR2 are MGHDK and SYGVNS. The chain's CDR3 is CASSTGTGWSTEAFF. The CDR3 DNA reads as TGTGCCAGCAGTACCGGGACAGGGTGGAGCACTGAAGCTTTCTTT. Variable domain in full (rest from reference TRBV25-1 and TRBJ1-1): EADIYQTPRYLVIGTGKKITLECSQTMGHDKMYWYQQDPGMELHLIHYSYGVNSTEKGDLSSESTVSRIRTEHFPLTLESARPSHTSQYLCASSTGTGWSTEAFFGQGTRLTVV.

This clonotype occurred a few times. This chain connects TRBV6-2 or TRBV6-3 to TRBJ1-5, with D perhaps TRBD1 (5 bases). Germline CDR1 reads MNHEY; CDR2 reads SVGEGT. V lost 7 bases to trimming and J lost 1 base, with 20 bases between them. The CDR3 length is 17 residues. The CDR3 loop is CASTRDPVLGSNQPQHF. Here the CDR3 DNA reads TGTGCCAGCACCAGGGACCCCGTACTTGGAAGCAATCAGCCCCAGCATTTT.

The chain is built from TRBV20-1 and TRBJ2-5, with 7 nucleotides matching TRBD2. The CDR3 length is 15 residues. Germline V gives CDR1 DFQATT, CDR2 SNEGSKA (reference sequence). Trimming at V came to 8 bases and at J to 2 bases, leaving 14 bases not matched to a gene. CDR3 nucleotides: TGCAGTTTCTCCGATTATTCGGGGGGACAAGAGACCCAGTACTTC. Amino acids: CSFSDYSGGQETQYF.

The V and J genes are TRBV19 and TRBJ2-1; D is unclear. Germline V gene lookup returns CDR1 LNHDA and CDR2 SQIVND (reference sequence). V was trimmed by 7 bases and J by 5 bases, leaving 6 bases between them. The CDR3 extends over 11 amino acids. The CDR3 coding sequence is TGTGCCAGTAAAGGGAACAATGAGCAGTTCTTC. This translates into CASKGNNEQFF.

This chain links TRBV6-5 with TRBJ2-1, with 7 bases identical to TRBD1. The trim removed 4 bases at V and 5 bases at J, leaving 5 bases unmatched. The germline CDR1 and CDR2 sequences are MNHEY and SVGAGI. The CDR3 is 14 residues long. This CDR3 is CASSSTGTNNEQFF. DNA of the CDR3: TGTGCCAGCAGTTCGACAGGGACGAACAATGAGCAGTTCTTC.

The J gene is TRBJ1-2, the V gene TRBV4-1; D uncertain. V lost 2 bases to trimming and J lost 2 bases, with 6 bases between them. Germline V gives CDR1 MGHRA, CDR2 YSYEKL. The CDR3 is 13 residues long. The CDR3 region is CASSQRTNYGYTF. CDR3 DNA sequence: TGCGCCAGCAGCCAACGGACGAACTATGGCTACACCTTC.

The chain links TRBV9 to TRBJ2-3, with D unresolved. Germline CDR1 is SGDLS and CDR2 is YYNGEE. There are 15 residues in the CDR3. Trimming removed 0 bases at V and 2 bases at J, with 10 bases between. This chain's CDR3 is CASSVAARPTDTQYF. The CDR3 DNA reads TGTGCCAGCAGCGTAGCTGCCAGGCCCACAGATACGCAGTATTTT.